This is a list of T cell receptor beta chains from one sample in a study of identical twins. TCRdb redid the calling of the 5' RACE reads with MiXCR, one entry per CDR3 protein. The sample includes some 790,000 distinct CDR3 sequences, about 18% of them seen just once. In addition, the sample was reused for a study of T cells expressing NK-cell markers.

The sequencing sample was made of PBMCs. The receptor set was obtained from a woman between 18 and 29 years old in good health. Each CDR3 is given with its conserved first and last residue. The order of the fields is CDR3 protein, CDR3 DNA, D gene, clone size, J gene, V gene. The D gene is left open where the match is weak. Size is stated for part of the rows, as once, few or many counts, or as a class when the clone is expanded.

CSVEPSGSHEQYF | TGCAGCGTTGAACCTAGCGGGAGCCACGAGCAGTACTTC | TRBD2 | . | TRBJ2-7 | TRBV29-1
CSVVLGGLATTGELFF | TGCAGCGTTGTCCTTGGGGGGTTAGCGACCACCGGGGAGCTGTTTTTT | . | . | TRBJ2-2 | TRBV29-1
CASSWDRRGHYEQYF | TGTGCCAGCAGCTGGGACAGGAGGGGCCACTACGAGCAGTACTTC | TRBD1 | . | TRBJ2-7 | TRBV7-2
CSVEYGGNQETQYF | TGCAGCGTTGAATACGGAGGGAACCAAGAGACCCAGTACTTC | . | . | TRBJ2-5 | TRBV29-1
CASLGMGTEAFF | . | . | few | TRBJ1-1 | TRBV6-5
CASKGELNEQFF | TGTGCCAGCAAAGGGGAACTGAATGAGCAGTTCTTC | . | few | TRBJ2-1 | TRBV7-9
CASTTLGTEAFF | TGTGCCAGCACCACCTTGGGGACTGAAGCTTTCTTT | . | few | TRBJ1-1 | TRBV12-3/TRBV12-4
CAIRRTSGADEQYF | TGTGCCATCAGAAGGACTAGCGGGGCTGACGAGCAGTACTTC | TRBD2 | few | TRBJ2-7 | TRBV10-3
CASSLMAGPEQYF | TGTGCCAGCAGCTTAATGGCCGGACCCGAGCAGTACTTC | . | . | TRBJ2-7 | TRBV7-9
CASSPLGPNQPQHF | TGCGCCAGCAGCCCTCTTGGTCCGAATCAGCCCCAGCATTTT | . | . | TRBJ1-5 | TRBV5-1
CSPGKRTLDSYNEQFF | TGTTCGCCGGGCAAGCGGACTTTGGACTCCTACAATGAGCAGTTCTTC | . | . | TRBJ2-1 | TRBV6-1
CASSLGRLRNTEAFF | TGTGCCAGCAGCTTGGGCAGGCTCCGGAACACTGAAGCTTTCTTT | . | . | TRBJ1-1 | TRBV7-9
CSASLLAVTYNEQFF | TGCAGTGCTAGCCTACTAGCGGTAACCTACAATGAGCAGTTCTTC | TRBD2 | few | TRBJ2-1 | TRBV20-1
CSAVAGLGELFF | TGCAGTGCCGTAGCGGGACTGGGGGAGCTGTTTTTT | TRBD2 | . | TRBJ2-2 | TRBV20-1
CSAPPSREINTEAFF | TGCAGTGCTCCTCCATCCCGGGAGATTAACACTGAAGCTTTCTTT | . | few | TRBJ1-1 | TRBV20-1
CASSSTSGGTYEQYF | TGCGCCAGCAGCTCGACTAGCGGGGGTACCTACGAGCAGTACTTC | TRBD2 | few | TRBJ2-7 | TRBV4-3
CASSQGPAAGGNTDTQYF | TGTGCCAGCAGCCAAGGTCCCGCGGCGGGAGGAAACACAGATACGCAGTATTTT | TRBD2 | . | TRBJ2-3 | TRBV3-1
CASSSRQAAAFF | TGTGCCAGCAGCTCCCGACAGGCGGCAGCTTTCTTT | . | . | TRBJ1-1 | TRBV7-8
CASSPGPGGYTF | TGTGCCAGCAGCCCAGGTCCTGGGGGCTACACCTTC | . | . | TRBJ1-2 | TRBV14
CASSQFQGTHQPQHF | TGTGCCAGCAGCCAATTTCAGGGTACTCATCAGCCCCAGCATTTT | . | few | TRBJ1-5 | TRBV7-6
CSASGRIENEQFF | TGCAGTGCTAGCGGGAGAATCGAGAATGAGCAGTTCTTC | . | . | TRBJ2-1 | TRBV20-1
CASSKAGPTGNTIYF | TGTGCCAGCAGCAAAGCGGGTCCTACTGGAAACACCATATATTTT | . | . | TRBJ1-3 | TRBV9
CASSFPRDLSYEQYF | TGTGCCAGCAGCTTCCCCCGGGACTTGTCCTACGAGCAGTACTTC | . | few | TRBJ2-7 | TRBV7-9
CAISEYGQPKETQYF | TGTGCCATCAGTGAGTATGGACAGCCCAAAGAGACCCAGTACTTC | . | few | TRBJ2-5 | TRBV10-3
CSAKGGVNQPQHF | TGCAGTGCTAAAGGGGGGGTCAATCAGCCCCAGCATTTT | . | few | TRBJ1-5 | TRBV20-1
CASRQGMRETQYF | TGTGCCAGCCGACAGGGGATGAGAGAGACCCAGTACTTC | TRBD1 | few | TRBJ2-5 | TRBV7-2
CASSYGLGGYTF | TGTGCCAGCAGTTACGGTCTAGGTGGCTACACCTTC | . | . | TRBJ1-2 | TRBV6-5
CASSWRNEQYF | TGCGCCAGCAGCTGGAGGAACGAGCAGTACTTC | . | . | TRBJ2-7 | TRBV5-1
CASSGMGLAGETQYF | TGTGCCAGCAGCGGAATGGGACTAGCGGGTGAGACCCAGTACTTC | TRBD2 | few | TRBJ2-5 | TRBV7-9
CSVEENNSEQYF | TGCAGCGTTGAAGAAAACAACAGCGAGCAGTACTTC | . | once | TRBJ2-7 | TRBV29-1
CASSPDRVGNEQYF | TGTGCCAGCAGCCCGGACAGGGTGGGCAACGAGCAGTACTTC | TRBD1 | . | TRBJ2-7 | TRBV7-9
CASGIAADIYEQYF | TGTGCCAGCGGGATTGCGGCGGACATCTACGAGCAGTACTTC | . | few | TRBJ2-7 | TRBV7-2
CASDDRAGTNIQYF | TGTGCCAGTGACGACCGGGCAGGAACAAACATTCAGTACTTC | . | few | TRBJ2-4 | TRBV6-1
CASSYDRYEQYF | TGTGCCAGCAGTTACGACAGGTACGAGCAGTACTTC | . | few | TRBJ2-7 | TRBV6-2/TRBV6-3
CAWTDRVGNQPQHF | TGTGCCTGGACCGACAGGGTTGGCAATCAGCCCCAGCATTTT | TRBD1 | . | TRBJ1-5 | TRBV30
CASSLVRGSQETQYF | TGTGCCAGCAGCTTGGTGCGGGGCTCCCAAGAGACCCAGTACTTC | . | few | TRBJ2-5 | TRBV5-6
CASKYNRRDEWNEQYF | TGTGCCAGCAAATACAACCGCCGGGACGAGTGGAACGAGCAGTACTTC | . | few | TRBJ2-7 | TRBV6-1
CASSLGTEEQFF | TGTGCCAGCAGTTTGGGGACAGAGGAGCAGTTCTTC | TRBD1 | . | TRBJ2-1 | TRBV6-5
CASSLQTSGTLGGYTF | TGCGCCAGCAGCCTCCAAACCTCCGGGACTCTCGGAGGGTACACCTTC | . | . | TRBJ1-2 | TRBV5-1
CASSLGTTPNEQYF | TGTGCCAGCAGCTTAGGGACCACGCCCAACGAGCAGTACTTC | . | . | TRBJ2-7 | TRBV13